A single sample gave rise to the 10 T cell receptor beta chains below, sequenced in a study of Graves' ophthalmopathy and Graves' hyperthyroidism. RNA transcripts served as template for amplifying TCR beta CDR3 sequences. RT-PCR was first run with HTBI primers, then multiplex PCR in a second round. From the multiplex PCR reads, TCRdb called clonotypes with MiXCR, one entry per CDR3 protein. The data contain more than 300,000 distinct CDR3 sequences, roughly a sixth of them singletons. The sequencing input was peripheral blood. The receptor set was obtained from an adult woman with stable Graves' hyperthyroidism.

At least ten counts were recorded for this clonotype. The chain carries TRBV6-1 and TRBJ2-5, with D unresolved. Per the germline V gene, CDR1 is MNHNS and CDR2 is SASEGT. V was shortened by 6 bases and J by 4 bases, with 21 bases between the two germline ends. The CDR3 spans 16 residues. This CDR3 reads CASRPLRPELRETQYF. DNA of the CDR3: TGTGCCAGCAGACCCTTACGCCCGGAACTACGAGAGACCCAGTACTTC.

Many counts were recorded for this clonotype. V is TRBV4-1 and J is TRBJ2-7, with 7 bases fitting TRBD2. This CDR3 is 16 amino acids long. After removal of 4 bases from V and 4 bases from J, the junction contained 13 bases not matched to a gene. Germline V gene sequence: CDR1 MGHRA, CDR2 YSYEKL. CDR3 bases: TGCGCCAGCAGCCCTGGGTTGGGGAGGGCGTTATACGAGCAGTACTTC. Its translation is CASSPGLGRALYEQYF.

This clonotype came up many times. V usage is TRBV29-1 and J usage is TRBJ2-7; D unresolved. This CDR3 is 10 amino acids long. Looked up from germline, CDR1 is SQVTM and CDR2 is ANQGSEA. V was cut by 5 bases and J by 9 bases, with 11 bases left in between. CDR3 sequence: CSVWGGMQYF. The CDR3, as DNA: TGCAGCGTTTGGGGTGGAATGCAGTACTTC.

The V call is TRBV7-9, the J call TRBJ2-7; tentatively, D is TRBD1 (6 bases). CDR1 and CDR2 (germline): SEHNR, FQNEAQ (reference sequence). This CDR3 has 14 amino acids. Trimming shortened V by 5 bases and J by 4 bases, and 15 bases separated the two germline ends. CDR3 sequence: CASSLDRFQYEQYF. The CDR3 coding sequence is TGTGCCAGCAGCCTAGACAGGTTTCAATACGAGCAGTACTTC.

The V call is TRBV6-1, the J call TRBJ1-1; 9 positions agree with TRBD1. Germline CDR1 MNHNS, CDR2 SASEGT. The CDR3 runs 13 residues. Trimming took 6 bases from V and 6 from J; bases not matched to a gene: 5. This CDR3 is CASRQTGGSEAFF. DNA for the CDR3: TGTGCCAGCAGGCAAACAGGGGGCTCTGAAGCTTTCTTT.

This clonotype was detected only a few times. J is TRBJ2-4 and V is TRBV28; D tentatively reads TRBD1 or TRBD2 (5 bases each). Trimming left V 6 bases short and J 3 bases short, with 21 bases between. The CDR3 contains 17 residues. Germline CDR1 MDHEN, CDR2 SYDVKM. CDR3 residues: CASSFRGVGLFKNIQYF. In DNA form, the CDR3 reads TGTGCCAGCAGCTTCCGAGGGGTGGGGCTCTTCAAAAACATTCAGTACTTC.

Many counts were recorded for this clonotype. This chain links TRBV11-2 with TRBJ2-7; D is unclear. Trimming shortened V by 1 base and J by 3 bases, and 10 bases separated the two germline ends. This CDR3 spans 14 amino acids. Germline V CDR1 and CDR2: SGHAT, FQNNGV. The CDR3 protein is CASSLVSQNYEQYF. As DNA, the CDR3 is TGTGCCAGCAGCTTAGTAAGCCAGAACTACGAGCAGTACTTC.

Of note for this clonotype: This sequence may be a read error, since a much larger clone differs from it by one base. This chain links TRBV7-9 with TRBJ2-5; TRBD2 might be the D (6 bases). The CDR3 runs to 15 residues. Germline values: CDR1 SEHNR, CDR2 FQNEAQ (reference sequence). The CDR3: CVSSLVSLAGETQYF. The CDR3 bases are TGTGTCAGCAGCTTAGTTTCACTAGCCGGCGAGACCCAGTACTTC.

This clonotype was seen a handful of times. This chain joins TRBV6-5 and TRBJ2-7; 7 positions match TRBD2. J gave up 2 bases and V 5 bases, and 9 bases lay outside the gene matches. The CDR3 is 15 amino acids. Germline lookup yields CDR1 MNHEY and CDR2 SVGAGI. The CDR3 loop reads CASSHTGLPPYEQYF. CDR3 DNA: TGTGCCAGCAGTCACACGGGACTACCTCCCTACGAGCAGTACTTC.

In the case of this clonotype: A read error may be the cause here, since a much bigger clone is one base away. The chain carries TRBV28 and TRBJ1-6; D ambiguous. The CDR3 is 14 amino acids. Germline loops: CDR1 MDHEN, CDR2 SYDVKM. The CDR3 sequence: CASSWSGRVSHLHF. The CDR3 coding sequence is TGTGCCAGCAGTTGGTCTGGGAGGGTTTCACACCTCCACTTT.